The 3 T cell receptor beta chains reported below all come from one sample, sequenced in a study of Graves' ophthalmopathy and Graves' hyperthyroidism. TCR beta CDR3 amplification used RNA transcripts. First-round RT-PCR relied on HTBI primers, and a second-round multiplex PCR came next. Each CDR3 protein gets one entry after TCRdb re-called the multiplex PCR reads with MiXCR. The table has approximately 150,000 distinct CDR3 sequences, around 40% seen once; the top ten hold roughly 8.9%. The sequencing sample was made of peripheral blood. These receptors were obtained from a young man with Graves' ophthalmopathy.

The chain joins TRBV6-5 to TRBJ2-7, with D maybe TRBD1 (6 bases). Germline CDR1 MNHEY, CDR2 SVGAGI. CDR3 length equals 14 residues. V lost 4 bases to trimming and J lost 6 bases, with 16 bases between them. CDR3 sequence reads: CASSSDYREREQYF. The CDR3 nucleotides read TGTGCCAGCAGTTCCGACTACAGGGAACGCGAGCAGTACTTC.

This clonotype was detected ten times or more. This chain connects TRBV24-1 to TRBJ2-2, with a weak D call TRBD1 (6 bases). The CDR3 is made up of 15 amino acids. Germline CDR1 is KGHDR and CDR2 is SFDVKD. V lost 4 bases and J 3 bases, leaving 11 bases between the germline ends. The CDR3 DNA follows: TGTGCCACCAGTGACCCTAACAGGGACACCGGGGAGCTGTTTTTT. Protein product: CATSDPNRDTGELFF.

There are many counts of this clonotype. V gene TRBV24-1 combines with J gene TRBJ1-2; the D is unclear. Deletions cut 4 bases from V and 4 bases from J, with 12 bases between. The CDR3 extends over 14 amino acids. Germline loops: CDR1 KGHDR, CDR2 SFDVKD. The chain's CDR3 is CATSDPDELYGYTF. CDR3 sequence (DNA): TGTGCCACCAGTGACCCGGACGAGCTCTATGGCTACACCTTC.